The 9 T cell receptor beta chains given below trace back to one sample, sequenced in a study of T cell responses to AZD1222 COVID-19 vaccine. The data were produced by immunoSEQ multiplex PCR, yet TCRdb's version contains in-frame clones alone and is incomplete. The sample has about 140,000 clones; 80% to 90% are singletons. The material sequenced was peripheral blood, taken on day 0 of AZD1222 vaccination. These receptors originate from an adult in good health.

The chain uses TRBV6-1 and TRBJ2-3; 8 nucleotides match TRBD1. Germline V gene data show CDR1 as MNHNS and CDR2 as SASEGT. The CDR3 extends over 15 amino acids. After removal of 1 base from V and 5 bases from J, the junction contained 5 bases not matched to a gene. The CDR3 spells CASSEVQGAVDTQYF. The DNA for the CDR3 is TGTGCCAGCAGTGAAGTTCAGGGGGCTGTAGATACGCAGTATTTT.

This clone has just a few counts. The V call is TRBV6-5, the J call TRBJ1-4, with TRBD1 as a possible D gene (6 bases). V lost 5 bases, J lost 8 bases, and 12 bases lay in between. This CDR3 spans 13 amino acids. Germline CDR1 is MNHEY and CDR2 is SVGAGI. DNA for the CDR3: TGTGCCAGCAGTCAGGGGATAGGAGAAAAACTGTTTTTT. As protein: CASSQGIGEKLFF.

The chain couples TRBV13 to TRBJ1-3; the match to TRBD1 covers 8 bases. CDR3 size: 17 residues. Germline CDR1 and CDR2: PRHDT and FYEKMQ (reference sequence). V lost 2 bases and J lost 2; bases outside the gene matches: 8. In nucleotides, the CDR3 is TGTGCCAGCAGCTTACTAACACAGGGGGGCCCTGGAAACACCATATATTTT. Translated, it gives CASSLLTQGGPGNTIYF. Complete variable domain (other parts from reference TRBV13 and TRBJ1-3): AAGVIQSPRHLIKEKRETATLKCYPIPRHDTVYWYQQGPGQDPQFLISFYEKMQSDKGSIPDRFSAQQFSDYHSELNMSSLELGDSALYFCASSLLTQGGPGNTIYFGEGSWLTVV.

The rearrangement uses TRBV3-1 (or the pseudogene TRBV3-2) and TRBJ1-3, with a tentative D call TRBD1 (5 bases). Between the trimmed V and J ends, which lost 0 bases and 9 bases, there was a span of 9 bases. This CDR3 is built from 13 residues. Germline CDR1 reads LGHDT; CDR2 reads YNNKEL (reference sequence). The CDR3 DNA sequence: TGTGCCAGCAGCCAAGATCTAAGGGGCACCATATATTTT. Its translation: CASSQDLRGTIYF.

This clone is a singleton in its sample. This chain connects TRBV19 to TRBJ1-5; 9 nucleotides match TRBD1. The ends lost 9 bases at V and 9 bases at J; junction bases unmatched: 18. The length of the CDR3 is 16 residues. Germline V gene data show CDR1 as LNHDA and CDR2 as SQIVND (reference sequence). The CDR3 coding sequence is TGTGCCAGCTGCAAAACGGGACAGGGAGTAATTTTGCCCCAGCATTTT. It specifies CASCKTGQGVILPQHF.

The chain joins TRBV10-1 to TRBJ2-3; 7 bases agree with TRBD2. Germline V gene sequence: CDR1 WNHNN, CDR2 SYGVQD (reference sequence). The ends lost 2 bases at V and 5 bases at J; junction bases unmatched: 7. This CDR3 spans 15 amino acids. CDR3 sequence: CASSEIAGEEDTQYF. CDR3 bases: TGCGCCAGCAGTGAGATCGCGGGAGAAGAAGATACGCAGTATTTT.

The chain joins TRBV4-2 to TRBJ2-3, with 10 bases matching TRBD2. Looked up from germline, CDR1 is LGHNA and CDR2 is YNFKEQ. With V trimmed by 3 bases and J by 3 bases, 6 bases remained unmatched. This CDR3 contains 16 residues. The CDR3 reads CASSQKRGGETDTQYF. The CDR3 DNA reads TGTGCCAGCAGCCAGAAGCGGGGGGGCGAAACAGATACGCAGTATTTT.

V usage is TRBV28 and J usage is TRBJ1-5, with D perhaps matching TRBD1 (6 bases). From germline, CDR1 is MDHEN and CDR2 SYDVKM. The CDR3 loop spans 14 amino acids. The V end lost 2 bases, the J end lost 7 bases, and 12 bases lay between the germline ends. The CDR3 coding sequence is TGTGCCAGCAGTTTAAACGGGGGCGCGCAGCCCCAGCATTTT. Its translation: CASSLNGGAQPQHF.

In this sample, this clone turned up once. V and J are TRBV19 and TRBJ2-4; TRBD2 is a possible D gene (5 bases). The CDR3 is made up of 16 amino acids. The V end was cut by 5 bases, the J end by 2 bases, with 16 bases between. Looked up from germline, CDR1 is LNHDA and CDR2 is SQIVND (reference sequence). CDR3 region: CASSPARLSTKNIQYF. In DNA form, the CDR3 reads TGTGCCAGTAGTCCCGCTCGACTAAGTACCAAAAACATTCAGTACTTC.